This T cell receptor beta chain was documented in a study of T cells expressing NK-cell markers. As concerns this clonotype: Its antigen is not known.

Germline V gives CDR1 MNHEY, CDR2 SMNVEV (reference sequence). The CDR3 is made up of 12 amino acids. General study findings and limits: These clonotypes additionally ranked first within the CD3+CD56-NKG2C+ fraction of a handful of donors.

TCR beta cDNA was made by 5'RACE template switching with UMIs. Using the 5' RACE reads, TCRdb records one entry per CDR3 protein without DNA. The sample has almost 450,000 distinct CDR3 sequences. The chain uses TRBV27 and TRBJ1-1; TCRdb outputs TRBD1, but without DNA this stays unchecked. The sequence was collected from a woman between 18 and 70 years old in good health. Sequenced: blood T cells: a sorted CD56 or NKG2C T cell subset, CD4+ or CD8+ T cells, or bulk PBMC T cells (not recorded which). The CDR3 spells CASSFPGSEAFF.